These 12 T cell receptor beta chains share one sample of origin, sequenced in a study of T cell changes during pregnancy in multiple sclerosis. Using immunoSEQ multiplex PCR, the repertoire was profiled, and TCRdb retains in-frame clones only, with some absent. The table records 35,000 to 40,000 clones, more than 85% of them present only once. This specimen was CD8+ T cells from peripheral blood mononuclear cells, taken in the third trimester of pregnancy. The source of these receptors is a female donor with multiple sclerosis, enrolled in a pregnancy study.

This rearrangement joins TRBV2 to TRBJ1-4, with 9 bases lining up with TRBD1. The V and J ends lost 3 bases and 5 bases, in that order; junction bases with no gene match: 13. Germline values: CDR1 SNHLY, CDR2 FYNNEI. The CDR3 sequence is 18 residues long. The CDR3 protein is CASSEFWDRENENEKLFF. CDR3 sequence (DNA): TGTGCCAGCAGTGAGTTTTGGGACAGGGAAAATGAAAATGAAAAACTGTTTTTT.

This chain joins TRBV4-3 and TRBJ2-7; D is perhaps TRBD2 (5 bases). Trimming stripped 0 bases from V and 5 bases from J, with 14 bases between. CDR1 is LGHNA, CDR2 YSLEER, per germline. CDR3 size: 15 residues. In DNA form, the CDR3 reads TGCGCCAGCAGCCAAGATTTTCCTCCGGGGAACGAGCAGTACTTC. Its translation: CASSQDFPPGNEQYF.

CDR3 in DNA: TGCAGCGTTGAAGGCCGGCAGGGAGGCGACTACGAGCAGTACTTC. This encodes CSVEGRQGGDYEQYF. This chain joins TRBV29-1 and TRBJ2-7; D may be TRBD2 (6 bases). Trimming cost V 1 base and J 3 bases, with 16 bases left between them. CDR1 and CDR2 from the germline V gene are SQVTM and ANQGSEA. The CDR3 covers 15 residues.

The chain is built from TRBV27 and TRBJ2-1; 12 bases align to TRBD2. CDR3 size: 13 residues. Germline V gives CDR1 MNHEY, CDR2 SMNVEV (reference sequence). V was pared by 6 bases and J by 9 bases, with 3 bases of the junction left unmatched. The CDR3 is CASRTSGRGEQFF. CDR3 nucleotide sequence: TGTGCCAGCAGGACTAGCGGGAGAGGTGAGCAGTTCTTC.

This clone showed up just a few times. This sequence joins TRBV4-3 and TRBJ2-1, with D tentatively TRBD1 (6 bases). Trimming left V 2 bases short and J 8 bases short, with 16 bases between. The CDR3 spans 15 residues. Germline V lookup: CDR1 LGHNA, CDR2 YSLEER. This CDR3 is CASSQFPDSVDEQFF. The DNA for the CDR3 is TGCGCCAGCAGCCAATTTCCGGACAGTGTGGATGAGCAGTTCTTC.

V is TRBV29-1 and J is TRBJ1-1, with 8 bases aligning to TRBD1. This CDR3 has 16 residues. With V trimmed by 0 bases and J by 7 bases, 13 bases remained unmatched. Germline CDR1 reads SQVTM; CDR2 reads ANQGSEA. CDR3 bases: TGCAGCGTTGAAGAGAGGGGTGACAGGGGAAGCGATGAAGCTTTCTTT. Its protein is CSVEERGDRGSDEAFF.

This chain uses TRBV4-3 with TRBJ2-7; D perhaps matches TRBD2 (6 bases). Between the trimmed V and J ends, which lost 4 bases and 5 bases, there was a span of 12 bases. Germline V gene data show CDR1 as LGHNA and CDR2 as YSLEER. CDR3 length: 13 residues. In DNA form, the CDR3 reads TGCGCCAGCAGCCTGGGACTCCCAAACGAGCAGTACTTC. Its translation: CASSLGLPNEQYF.

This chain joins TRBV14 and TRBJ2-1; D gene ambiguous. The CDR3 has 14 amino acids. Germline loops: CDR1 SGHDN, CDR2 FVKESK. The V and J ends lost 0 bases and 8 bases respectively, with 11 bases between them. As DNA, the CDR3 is TGTGCCAGCAGCCAAGACCAGGAAGCAGATGAGCAGTTCTTC. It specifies CASSQDQEADEQFF.

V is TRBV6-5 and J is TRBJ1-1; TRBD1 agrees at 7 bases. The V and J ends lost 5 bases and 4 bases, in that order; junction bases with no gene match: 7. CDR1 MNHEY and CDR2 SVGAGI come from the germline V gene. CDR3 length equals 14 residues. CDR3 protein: CASSLGQKVTEAFF. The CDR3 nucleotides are TGTGCCAGCAGTCTGGGACAGAAGGTCACTGAAGCTTTCTTT.

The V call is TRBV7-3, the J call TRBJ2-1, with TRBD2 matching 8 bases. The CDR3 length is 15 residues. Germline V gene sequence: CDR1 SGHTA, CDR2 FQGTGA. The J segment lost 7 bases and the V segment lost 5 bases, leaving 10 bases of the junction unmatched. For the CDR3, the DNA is TGTGCCAGCAGCCCTCGAGCGGGAGCACTGAATGAGCAGTTCTTC. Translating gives CASSPRAGALNEQFF.

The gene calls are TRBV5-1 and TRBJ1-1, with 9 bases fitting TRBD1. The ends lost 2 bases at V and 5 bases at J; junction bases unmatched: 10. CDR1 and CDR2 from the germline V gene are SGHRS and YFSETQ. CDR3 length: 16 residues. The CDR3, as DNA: TGCGCCAGCAGCTTAAACCCAACAGGGGGCGGTACTGAAGCTTTCTTT. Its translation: CASSLNPTGGGTEAFF.

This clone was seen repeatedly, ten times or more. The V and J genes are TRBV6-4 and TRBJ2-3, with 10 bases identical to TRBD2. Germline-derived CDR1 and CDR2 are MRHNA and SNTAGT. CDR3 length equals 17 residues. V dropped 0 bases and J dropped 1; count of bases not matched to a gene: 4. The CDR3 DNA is TGTGCCAGCAGTGACTCAACCCTAGCGGGAGGCACAGATACGCAGTATTTT. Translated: CASSDSTLAGGTDTQYF.